This entry is about one TCR beta chain. Losses at the gene ends were 1 base for V and 0 bases for J; bases not matched to a gene: 8. The CDR3 contains 17 residues. Germline V CDR1 and CDR2: SEHNR, FQNEAQ (reference sequence). This entry belongs to a study of graft-versus-host responses after intestinal transplantation. Study context: Induction with anti-thymocyte globulin, then tacrolimus and steroids for around three years, was given to all recipients.

The assay was immunoSEQ multiplex PCR, and TCRdb's table has in-frame clones only and misses some. The table includes thousands of clones, roughly 33% detected once. Study-wide points: Graft-donor T cell macrochimerism in patients accompanied high graft-versus-host to host-versus-graft clonal ratios in allografts.

Plating combined roughly 200,000 CFSE-labeled responder cells with roughly 200,000 irradiated, violet-dye-labeled stimulator cells. After the reaction, proliferating CFSE-low CD3+CD4+ and CD3+CD8+ responders were sorted. This clonotype originated in a human patient who received an intestinal transplant. The rearrangement uses TRBV7-9 and TRBJ1-1; 7 nucleotides line up with TRBD1. Sequences were derived from alloreactive CD8+ T cells from a mixed lymphocyte reaction culture, sampled before intestinal transplant. Subset in this sample: CFSE-low proliferating T cells sorted from approximately 6-day pre-transplant mixed lymphocyte reaction (GvH or HvG direction). The CDR3 spells CASSLGPRGEMNTEAFF. CDR3 bases: TGTGCCAGCAGCTTAGGCCCCAGGGGGGAGATGAACACTGAAGCTTTCTTT.